Below are 21 T cell receptor beta chains sequenced from a single sample in a study of metastatic and nonmetastatic thyroid tumors. Patients were all untreated before their thyroid surgery. Via MiXCR, TCRdb re-called the PCR reads. The table includes 20,000 or so clones, over 25% detected once. The sequenced sample was blood. Receptor source: a female donor with papillary thyroid cancer or a benign thyroid nodule (not recorded which). Some clones in this sample may be carry-over from other donors' samples.

This clone has ten or more counts. V usage is TRBV7-8 and J usage is TRBJ1-5, with a tentative D call TRBD1 (5 bases). This CDR3 is 15 amino acids long. CDR1 is SGHVS, CDR2 FQNEAQ, per germline. The V and J ends lost 4 bases and 4 bases respectively, with 14 bases between them. CDR3 in amino acids: CASSSRWGVNQPQHF. The CDR3 coding sequence is TGTGCCAGCAGCTCCCGATGGGGGGTGAATCAGCCCCAGCATTTT.

The table lists this clone with many counts. The chain is built from TRBV20-1 and TRBJ1-5; D not certain. Trimming removed 1 base from V and 3 bases from J, with 10 bases in between. CDR1 is DFQATT, CDR2 SNEGSKA, per germline (reference sequence). The CDR3 runs to 14 residues. The CDR3 region has the DNA TGCAGTGCTAGAGTTGGCGGACCCAATCAGCCCCAGCATTTT. It is translated as CSARVGGPNQPQHF.

Relative to its sample, this clone is medium-sized. DNA for the CDR3: TGTGCCACCAGTGATTTGGGGACAGGGGACACCGGGGAGCTGTTTTTT. Protein sequence: CATSDLGTGDTGELFF. The chain recombines TRBV24-1 with TRBJ2-2; 10 bases are shared with TRBD1. The germline gives CDR1 KGHDR, CDR2 SFDVKD. With V trimmed by 0 bases and J by 3 bases, 0 bases remained unmatched. CDR3 length: 16 residues.

A few counts support this clone. V gene TRBV6-1 combines with J gene TRBJ2-2; D remains unclear. The V end was cut by 7 bases, the J end by 7 bases, with 10 bases between. Germline lookup yields CDR1 MNHNS and CDR2 SASEGT. The length of the CDR3 is 12 residues. The CDR3 coding sequence is TGTGCCAGCATCCAGGAGTTCGGGGAGCTGTTTTTT. This translates into CASIQEFGELFF.

The chain has TRBV19 and TRBJ1-1, with D possibly being TRBD1 (5 bases). CDR1 and CDR2 (germline): LNHDA, SQIVND (reference sequence). The CDR3 extends over 13 amino acids. Between the trimmed V and J ends, which lost 5 bases and 0 bases, there was a span of 7 bases. This CDR3 reads CASSGAMNTEAFF. As DNA, the CDR3 is TGTGCCAGTAGTGGGGCGATGAACACTGAAGCTTTCTTT.

The chain is built from TRBV6-2 or TRBV6-3 and TRBJ2-7; 8 bases match TRBD2. The germline CDR1 and CDR2 sequences are MNHEY and SVGEGT. The CDR3 totals 16 residues. The V and J ends lost 6 bases and 6 bases, in that order; junction bases with no gene match: 16. Written as DNA, the CDR3 is TGTGCCAGCAGCTCATTCCCCGGGACTAGAAGTTCCGAGCAGTACTTC. It specifies CASSSFPGTRSSEQYF.

This rearrangement joins TRBV5-4 to TRBJ2-7; a weak D match, TRBD1 (6 bases). The germline V gene encodes CDR1 SGHNT and CDR2 YYREEE (reference sequence). The germline V and J ends were trimmed by 4 bases and 13 bases, with 24 bases remaining between them. This CDR3 is 14 amino acids long. The CDR3 loop reads CASSLEWGQETHYF. CDR3 nucleotide sequence: TGTGCCAGCAGCCTGGAATGGGGGCAAGAGACCCATTACTTC.

Only a few counts were recorded for this clone. The rearrangement uses TRBV29-1 and TRBJ2-3; the match to TRBD1 covers 8 bases. The CDR3 extends over 14 amino acids. Germline V lookup: CDR1 SQVTM, CDR2 ANQGSEA. V gave up 2 bases and J gave up 5 bases; unmatched junction bases: 6. CDR3 sequence: CSVEKDRAGDTQYF. In DNA, the CDR3 is TGCAGCGTTGAAAAGGACAGGGCTGGAGATACGCAGTATTTT.

This clone was counted a few times. J is TRBJ2-1 and V is TRBV20-1; D not certain. This CDR3 is built from 15 residues. Trimming left V 6 bases short and J 4 bases short, with 19 bases between. CDR1 is DFQATT and CDR2 is SNEGSKA in the germline V gene (reference sequence). This CDR3 is CSAPYGRSLYNEQFF. DNA of the CDR3: TGCAGTGCGCCATACGGACGATCGTTATACAATGAGCAGTTCTTC.

On this clone itself: Germline and junction disagree at one end, which may indicate a read error. The V and J genes are TRBV6-2 or TRBV6-3 and TRBJ2-7, with TRBD2 matching 10 bases. CDR3 length: 15 amino acids. The germline V gene has CDR1 MNHEY and CDR2 SVGEGT. The CDR3 DNA sequence: TGTGTCAGCAGACAGTCTAGCGGGAGCTCCTACGAGCAGTACTTC. Its translation is CVSRQSSGSSYEQYF.

CDR3 in amino acids: CASSLAGAGELFF. The CDR3 DNA sequence: TGTGCCAGCAGCTTAGCGGGAGCCGGGGAGCTGTTTTTT. V gene TRBV7-9 combines with J gene TRBJ2-2, with D tentatively TRBD2 (5 bases). The CDR3 covers 13 residues. Between the trimmed V and J ends, which lost 0 bases and 6 bases, there was a span of 5 bases. In germline, CDR1 is SEHNR, CDR2 FQNEAQ (reference sequence).

V usage is TRBV6-1 and J usage is TRBJ2-5, with D possibly matching TRBD1 (5 bases). Trimming shortened V by 6 bases and J by 5 bases, and 25 bases separated the two germline ends. Germline V lookup: CDR1 MNHNS, CDR2 SASEGT. This CDR3 region has 17 residues. The CDR3: CASSPRCQGAPWETQYF. The CDR3, as DNA: TGTGCCAGCAGCCCTCGGTGTCAGGGTGCGCCTTGGGAGACCCAGTACTTC.

This clone was counted only a few times. The chain recombines TRBV10-3 with TRBJ1-4; no firm D call. Deletions cut 3 bases from V and 0 bases from J, with 5 bases between. Looked up from germline, CDR1 is ENHRY and CDR2 is SYGVKD. The CDR3 runs to 14 residues. CDR3 loop: CAISEQATNEKLFF. Here the CDR3 DNA reads TGTGCCATCAGTGAACAAGCAACTAATGAAAAACTGTTTTTT.

This clone was seen repeatedly, ten times or more. The rearrangement links TRBV6-1 to TRBJ2-4; possible D gene TRBD2, 6 bases. This CDR3 region has 16 residues. The germline V and J ends were trimmed by 6 bases and 1 base, with 16 bases remaining between them. CDR1 and CDR2 (germline): MNHNS, SASEGT. The CDR3 nucleotides read TGTGCCAGCAGCACGTTCAGGGAGGTGGCCAAAAACATTCAGTACTTC. It is translated as CASSTFREVAKNIQYF.

This rearrangement joins TRBV20-1 to TRBJ2-7, with 11 bases fitting TRBD2. The ends lost 3 bases at V and 6 bases at J; junction bases unmatched: 10. Per germline, CDR1 DFQATT and CDR2 SNEGSKA (reference sequence). The CDR3 consists of 15 residues. The CDR3 coding sequence is TGCAGTGCTAGTCCGACTAGCGGGATTCTGAGCGAGCAGTACTTC. This codes for CSASPTSGILSEQYF.

The chain combines TRBV6-1 with TRBJ1-2; D unresolved. The V end was cut by 6 bases, the J end by 4 bases, with 9 bases between. The CDR3 is 12 residues long. Germline-derived CDR1 and CDR2 are MNHNS and SASEGT. CDR3: CASRDLIYGYTF. CDR3 bases: TGTGCCAGCAGGGACCTAATCTATGGCTACACCTTC.

The V gene is TRBV4-2, the J gene TRBJ2-7; the match to TRBD2 covers 9 bases. J was trimmed by 6 bases and V by 5 bases; bases with no gene match: 8. CDR1 LGHNA and CDR2 YNFKEQ come from the germline V gene. The CDR3 spans 14 residues. CDR3 bases: TGTGCCAGCAGCAGTGGGCGGGAGGGCCGCGAGCAGTACTTC. Translation: CASSSGREGREQYF.

This clone was seen more than once but under ten times. This CDR3 reads CASSLLAVIYGYTF. The CDR3 DNA reads TGTGCCAGCAGTTTGTTAGCAGTTATCTATGGCTACACCTTC. J is TRBJ1-2 and V is TRBV28; the D is unclear. The CDR3 length is 14 residues. The V and J ends lost 3 bases and 4 bases respectively, with 12 bases between them. The germline gives CDR1 MDHEN, CDR2 SYDVKM.

This clone was recorded only once. The V call is TRBV30, the J call TRBJ1-4, with 7 bases that match TRBD1. In germline, CDR1 is GTSNPN, CDR2 SVGIG (reference sequence). This CDR3 contains 15 residues. With V trimmed by 0 bases and J by 6 bases, 7 bases remained unmatched. CDR3 sequence reads: CAWSVGFGQDEKLFF. In DNA, the CDR3 is TGTGCCTGGAGTGTGGGATTCGGACAGGATGAAAAACTGTTTTTT.

Here the CDR3 reads CASSGLTGGKSEQYF. In DNA, the CDR3 is TGTGCCAGCAGCGGACTGACAGGGGGCAAATCGGAGCAGTACTTC. J is TRBJ2-7 and V is TRBV5-8; 10 nucleotides agree with TRBD1. The V and J ends lost 4 bases and 7 bases, in that order; junction bases with no gene match: 11. CDR1 is SGHTS and CDR2 is YDEGEE in the germline V gene. The CDR3 consists of 15 residues.

CDR3 sequence reads: CASSDLTGSTDTQYF. Here the CDR3 DNA reads TGTGCCAGCAGTGACCTGACAGGGAGCACAGATACGCAGTATTTT. The chain is built from TRBV6-1 and TRBJ2-3; 7 bases are a match to TRBD1. CDR1 is MNHNS and CDR2 is SASEGT in the germline V gene. The CDR3 runs 15 residues. Germline trimming cut 3 bases from V and 0 bases from J; bases unmatched to any gene: 3.